Detailed here is one TCR beta chain. Profiled with immunoSEQ multiplex PCR; TCRdb holds only in-frame clones, not every one. The sample comprises approximately 100,000 clones, approximately 89% of which are singletons, and 3% to 3.5% rests with the top ten. This sample was included in a study of T cell changes during pregnancy in multiple sclerosis. CDR3 length equals 13 residues. Trimming left V 0 bases short and J 6 bases short, with 8 bases between. CDR1 and CDR2 from the germline V gene are MNHEY and SMNVEV (reference sequence). The sequence derives from a female donor with multiple sclerosis, enrolled in a pregnancy study. The sample here was peripheral blood, taken after pregnancy. V gene TRBV27 combines with J gene TRBJ1-2; D remains ambiguous. The chain's CDR3 is CASSLSGSHGYTF. As DNA, the CDR3 is TGTGCCAGCAGTTTATCCGGGTCCCATGGCTACACCTTC.